This TCR beta chain derives from a study of radiation and T cells in renal cell carcinoma. The overall study: Nephrectomy followed 15 Gy stereotactic body radiation by 4 weeks. Study-wide points: In blood, top tumor clones expanded by 2 weeks, shrinking by 4.

This CDR3 has 14 amino acids. The V gene lost 5 bases and the J gene lost 0 bases, with 11 bases spanning the gap. The germline V gene has CDR1 SGHTA and CDR2 FQGNSA. Stated time point: baseline pretreatment blood. Treatment here: 15 Gy SBRT to primary tumor, nephrectomy 4 weeks later. The tumor was a clear cell renal cell carcinoma. Of note for this clone: As yet, its antigen is unknown.

Libraries were prepared by immunoSEQ multiplex PCR; TCRdb keeps only in-frame clonotypes and omits some of them. The table includes around 160,000 clones, 88% detected once. The receptor comes from a woman in her 70s with renal cell carcinoma. The sequenced sample was blood, obtained from a patient whose treatment included radiotherapy and nephrectomy. The chain carries TRBV7-2 and TRBJ2-7, with a tentative D call TRBD1 (6 bases). CDR3 nucleotide sequence: TGTGCCAGCAGCCCCAGGACAGCCTCCTACGAGCAGTACTTC. This encodes CASSPRTASYEQYF. Combining the CDR3 with reference TRBV7-2 and TRBJ2-7 gives the whole variable domain GAGVSQSPSNKVTEKGKDVELRCDPISGHTALYWYRQSLGQGLEFLIYFQGNSAPDKSGLPSDRFSAERTGGSVSTLTIQRTQQEDSAVYLCASSPRTASYEQYFGPGTRLTVT.